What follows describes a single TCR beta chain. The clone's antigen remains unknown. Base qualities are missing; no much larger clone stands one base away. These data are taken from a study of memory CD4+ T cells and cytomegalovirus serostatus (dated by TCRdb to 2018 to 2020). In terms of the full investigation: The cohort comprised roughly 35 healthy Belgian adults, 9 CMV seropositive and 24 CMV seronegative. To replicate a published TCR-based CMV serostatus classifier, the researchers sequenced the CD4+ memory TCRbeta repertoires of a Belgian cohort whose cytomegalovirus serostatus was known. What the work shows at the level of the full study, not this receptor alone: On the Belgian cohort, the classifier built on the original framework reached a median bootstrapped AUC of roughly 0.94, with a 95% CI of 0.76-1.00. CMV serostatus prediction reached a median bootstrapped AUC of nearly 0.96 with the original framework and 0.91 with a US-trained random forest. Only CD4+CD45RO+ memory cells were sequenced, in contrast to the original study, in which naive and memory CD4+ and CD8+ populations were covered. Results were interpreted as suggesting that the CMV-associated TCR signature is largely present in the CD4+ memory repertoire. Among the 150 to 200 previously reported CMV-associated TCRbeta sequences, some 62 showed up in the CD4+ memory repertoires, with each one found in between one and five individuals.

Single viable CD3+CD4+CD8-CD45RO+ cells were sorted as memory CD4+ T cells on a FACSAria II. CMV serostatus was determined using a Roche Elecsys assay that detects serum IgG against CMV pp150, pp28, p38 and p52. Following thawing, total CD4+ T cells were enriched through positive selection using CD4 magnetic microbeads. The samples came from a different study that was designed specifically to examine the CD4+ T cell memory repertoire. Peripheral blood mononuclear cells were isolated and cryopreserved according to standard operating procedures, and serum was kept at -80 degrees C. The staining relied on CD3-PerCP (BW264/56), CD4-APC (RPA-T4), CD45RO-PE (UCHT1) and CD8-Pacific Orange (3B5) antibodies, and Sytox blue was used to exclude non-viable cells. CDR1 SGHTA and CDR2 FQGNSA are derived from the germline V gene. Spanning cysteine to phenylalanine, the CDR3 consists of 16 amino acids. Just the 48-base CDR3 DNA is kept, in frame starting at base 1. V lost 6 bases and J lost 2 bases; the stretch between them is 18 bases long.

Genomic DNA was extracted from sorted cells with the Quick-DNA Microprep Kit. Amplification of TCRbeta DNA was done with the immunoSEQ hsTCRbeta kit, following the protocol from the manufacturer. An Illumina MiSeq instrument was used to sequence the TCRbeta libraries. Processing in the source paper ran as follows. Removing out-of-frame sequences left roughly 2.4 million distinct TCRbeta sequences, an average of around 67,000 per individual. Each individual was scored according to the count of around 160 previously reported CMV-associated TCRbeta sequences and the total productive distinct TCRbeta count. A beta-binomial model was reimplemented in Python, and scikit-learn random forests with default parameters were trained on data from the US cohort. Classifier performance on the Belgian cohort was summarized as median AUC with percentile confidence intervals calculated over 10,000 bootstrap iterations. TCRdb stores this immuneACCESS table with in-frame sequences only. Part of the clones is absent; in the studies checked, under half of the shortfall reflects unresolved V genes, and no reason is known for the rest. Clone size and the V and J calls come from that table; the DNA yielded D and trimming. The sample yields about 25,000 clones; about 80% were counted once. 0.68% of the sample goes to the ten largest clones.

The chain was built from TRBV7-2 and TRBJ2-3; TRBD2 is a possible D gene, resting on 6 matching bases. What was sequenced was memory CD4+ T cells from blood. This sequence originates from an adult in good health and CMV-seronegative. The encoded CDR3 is CASRNQFSGFTDTQYF. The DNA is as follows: TGTGCCAGCAGAAATCAATTTAGCGGATTCACAGATACGCAGTATTTT.